The 21 T cell receptor beta chains in this list originate from one sample, sequenced in a study of graft-versus-host responses after intestinal transplantation. TCRdb's copy holds only in-frame clones and misses some; the assay was immunoSEQ multiplex PCR. The sample contains some 45,000 clones, 91% of which appear only once. The input for sequencing was PBMCs, taken 524 days after transplant. The source of these receptors is a human patient who received an intestinal transplant, so some T cells may come from the graft donor.

The chain has TRBV7-3 and TRBJ2-7; a possible D gene is TRBD2 (6 bases). This CDR3 has 14 amino acids. Germline loops: CDR1 SGHTA, CDR2 FQGTGA. V gave up 2 bases and J gave up 2 bases, with 10 bases separating them. The CDR3 nucleotides read TGTGCCAGCAGCTTAGACGCGGGACCCTACGAGCAGTACTTC. Translating gives CASSLDAGPYEQYF. Full variable domain (remainder filled in from reference TRBV7-3 and TRBJ2-7): GAGVSQTPSNKVTEKGKYVELRCDPISGHTALYWYRQSLGQGPEFLIYFQGTGAADDSGLPNDRFFAVRPEGSVSTLKIQRTERGDSAVYLCASSLDAGPYEQYFGPGTRLTVT.

CDR3 amino acids: CASSLTGAGNTGELFF. The CDR3 coding sequence is TGTGCCAGCAGCTTAACGGGGGCGGGAAACACCGGGGAGCTGTTTTTT. The J gene is TRBJ2-2, the V gene TRBV7-3; either TRBD1 or TRBD2 may fit D (6 bases each). Trimming shortened V by 0 bases and J by 2 bases, and 10 bases separated the two germline ends. The CDR3 has 16 amino acids. Germline assignment: CDR1 SGHTA and CDR2 FQGTGA.

The chain links TRBV5-4 to TRBJ2-1, with TRBD1 matching 7 bases. V was clipped by 4 bases and J by 6 bases; unmatched bases: 4. In germline, CDR1 is SGHNT, CDR2 YYREEE (reference sequence). This CDR3 has 13 amino acids. The chain's CDR3 is CASSQRDSNEQFF. CDR3 nucleotides: TGTGCCAGCAGCCAGAGGGACAGCAATGAGCAGTTCTTC. Looking up the rest from reference TRBV5-4 and TRBJ2-1 gives the full variable domain: ETGVTQSPTHLIKTRGQQVTLRCSSQSGHNTVSWYQQALGQGPQFIFQYYREEENGRGNFPPRFSGLQFPNYSSELNVNALELDDSALYLCASSQRDSNEQFFGPGTRLTVL.

The V gene is TRBV19, the J gene TRBJ1-2; TRBD1 might be the D (6 bases). The CDR3 extends over 13 amino acids. Trimming stripped 9 bases from V and 4 bases from J, with 15 bases between. The germline V gene encodes CDR1 LNHDA and CDR2 SQIVND (reference sequence). The CDR3 sequence is CASTPGAAYGYTF. The CDR3, as DNA: TGTGCCAGCACCCCGGGGGCGGCCTATGGCTACACCTTC.

This CDR3 reads CASSLDNEQYF. For the CDR3, the DNA is TGTGCCAGCAGCTTAGACAACGAGCAGTACTTC. This sequence joins TRBV7-9 and TRBJ2-7; D call uncertain. In germline, CDR1 is SEHNR, CDR2 FQNEAQ (reference sequence). The V gene lost 1 base and the J gene lost 5 bases, with 3 bases spanning the gap. The CDR3 spans 11 residues. Full variable domain (rest looked up from reference TRBV7-9 and TRBJ2-7): DTGVSQNPRHKITKRGQNVTFRCDPISEHNRLYWYRQTLGQGPEFLTYFQNEAQLEKSRLLSDRFSAERPKGSFSTLEIQRTEQGDSAMYLCASSLDNEQYFGPGTRLTVT.

Written as DNA, the CDR3 is TGTGCCAGTAGTATCACGGCGGGCAAGGGGGAGACCCAGTACTTC. It encodes CASSITAGKGETQYF. V usage is TRBV19 and J usage is TRBJ2-5; D possibly matches TRBD1 or TRBD2 (5 bases each). This CDR3 spans 15 amino acids. Germline V lookup: CDR1 LNHDA, CDR2 SQIVND (reference sequence). V lost 3 bases and J 5 bases, leaving 16 bases between the germline ends.

The chain carries TRBV7-9 and TRBJ2-5; D is perhaps TRBD1 (5 bases). V was pared by 3 bases and J by 0 bases, with 14 bases between. This CDR3 is built from 16 residues. The germline CDR1 and CDR2 sequences are SEHNR and FQNEAQ (reference sequence). The CDR3 nucleotides are TGTGCCAGCAGCTTGATACTACAGGCAGACCAAGAGACCCAGTACTTC. This gives the protein CASSLILQADQETQYF.

The chain couples TRBV5-4 to TRBJ2-7, with D possibly called TRBD1 or TRBD2 (5 bases each). Trimming took off 1 base at V and 2 bases at J, with 16 bases between the two ends. This CDR3 comprises 16 residues. Germline CDR1 reads SGHNT; CDR2 reads YYREEE (reference sequence). CDR3 sequence (DNA): TGTGCCAGCAGCTTGAGCCAGGGAGAGTTCACCTACGAGCAGTACTTC. Protein sequence: CASSLSQGEFTYEQYF.

The gene calls are TRBV9 and TRBJ1-2, with 7 bases that match TRBD1. Trimming removed 2 bases from V and 3 bases from J; junction bases left unmatched: 7. The germline V gene encodes CDR1 SGDLS and CDR2 YYNGEE. The CDR3 runs to 15 residues. The CDR3 sequence is CASSVQAGTDYGYTF. CDR3 sequence (DNA): TGTGCCAGCAGCGTCCAAGCCGGGACAGACTATGGCTACACCTTC. The full variable domain, with the rest looked up from reference TRBV9 and TRBJ1-2, is DSGVTQTPKHLITATGQRVTLRCSPRSGDLSVYWYQQSLDQGLQFLIQYYNGEERAKGNILERFSAQQFPDLHSELNLSSLELGDSALYFCASSVQAGTDYGYTFGSGTRLTVV.

The chain carries TRBV4-3 and TRBJ2-1, with 8 positions matching TRBD2. V shed 0 bases, J shed 6 bases, and the junction held 10 bases outside the gene matches. This CDR3 comprises 17 residues. CDR1 LGHNA and CDR2 YSLEER come from the germline V gene. The CDR3 sequence is CASSQDPLSGEGNEQFF. The CDR3 DNA is TGCGCCAGCAGCCAAGACCCCCTTAGCGGGGAGGGCAATGAGCAGTTCTTC.

The chain links TRBV11-1 to TRBJ2-7; 7 nucleotides agree with TRBD1. CDR1 SGHAT and CDR2 FQDESV come from the germline V gene (reference sequence). The length of the CDR3 is 14 residues. The V segment lost 1 base and the J segment 3 bases; nucleotides outside the gene matches: 3. CDR3 region: CASSLGQGNYEQYF. DNA for the CDR3: TGTGCCAGCAGCTTAGGACAGGGTAACTACGAGCAGTACTTC.

This clone was seen more than once but under ten times. V is TRBV4-1 and J is TRBJ2-1; TRBD2 agrees at 13 bases. Per the germline V gene, CDR1 is MGHRA and CDR2 is YSYEKL. J lost 6 bases, V lost 4 bases, and 6 bases had no gene match. This CDR3 has 16 amino acids. CDR3 in DNA: TGCGCCAGCAGCCCAACTAGCGGGAGGGCCCTCAATGAGCAGTTCTTC. Residues: CASSPTSGRALNEQFF.

V and J are TRBV30 and TRBJ2-2; tentative D call: TRBD2 (5 bases). Germline V gives CDR1 GTSNPN, CDR2 SVGIG (reference sequence). V lost 2 bases to trimming and J lost 8 bases, with 12 bases between them. There are 13 residues in the CDR3. CDR3 region: CAWSSGGGGELFF. CDR3 nucleotides: TGTGCCTGGAGTTCAGGAGGCGGAGGGGAGCTGTTTTTT.

V gene TRBV30 combines with J gene TRBJ2-1; TRBD2 aligns across 7 bases. The CDR3 spans 13 residues. Germline CDR1 and CDR2: GTSNPN and SVGIG (reference sequence). V shed 0 bases and J 4 bases; nucleotides not matched to a gene: 0. The CDR3 DNA reads as TGTGCCTGGAGTGTACTAGCGTACAATGAGCAGTTCTTC. Amino acids: CAWSVLAYNEQFF.

The chain couples TRBV28 to TRBJ1-5, with D unclear. Germline V gives CDR1 MDHEN, CDR2 SYDVKM. The CDR3 length is 15 residues. The V gene lost 7 bases and the J gene lost 2 bases, with 15 bases spanning the gap. The CDR3 coding sequence is TGTGCCAGCAACTTCAGGTCCTCGGGCAATCAGCCCCAGCATTTT. Translated, it gives CASNFRSSGNQPQHF.

The chain couples TRBV4-2 to TRBJ2-7, with D unclear. Per the germline V gene, CDR1 is LGHNA and CDR2 is YNFKEQ. V gave up 0 bases and J gave up 0 bases, with 9 bases separating them. CDR3 size: 15 residues. CDR3 coding DNA: TGTGCCAGCAGCCAAGACTCCCGCCCCTCCTACGAGCAGTACTTC. Translation gives CASSQDSRPSYEQYF.

The rearrangement joins TRBV28 to TRBJ2-1, with D possibly TRBD2 on 5 matching bases. CDR1 and CDR2 from the germline V gene are MDHEN and SYDVKM. This CDR3 region has 12 residues. The V end lost 10 bases, the J end lost 9 bases, and 16 bases lay between the germline ends. The CDR3 region is CATTSYAGEQFF. In DNA, the CDR3 is TGTGCCACCACCAGTTACGCGGGTGAGCAGTTCTTC.

The chain joins TRBV7-2 to TRBJ2-7; 8 bases are a match to TRBD2. V dropped 1 base and J dropped 3; count of bases not matched to a gene: 8. The CDR3 contains 16 residues. Germline V CDR1 and CDR2: SGHTA, FQGNSA. This chain's CDR3 is CASSLGQGREGYEQYF. The CDR3 DNA reads as TGTGCCAGCAGCTTAGGCCAGGGCCGGGAGGGCTACGAGCAGTACTTC.

The J gene is TRBJ2-1, the V gene TRBV19, with D tentatively TRBD2 (6 bases). V was shortened by 3 bases and J by 7 bases, with 10 bases between the two germline ends. There are 13 residues in the CDR3. Germline V CDR1 and CDR2: LNHDA, SQIVND (reference sequence). The CDR3 sequence: CASSMLGGNEQFF. CDR3 in DNA: TGTGCCAGTAGTATGTTGGGGGGTAATGAGCAGTTCTTC.

The rearrangement uses TRBV7-8 and TRBJ2-5; perhaps TRBD2 as D (7 bases). CDR1 and CDR2 from the germline V gene are SGHVS and FQNEAQ. Trimming left V 6 bases short and J 5 bases short, with 16 bases between. The CDR3 has 14 residues. In DNA form, the CDR3 reads TGTGCCAGCAGTGGGAGGGGGGAGCGGGAGACCCAGTACTTC. Translating it yields CASSGRGERETQYF.

This clone appeared a single time. V is TRBV6-1 and J is TRBJ1-2; 9 bases line up with TRBD1. Trimming took 6 bases from V and 3 from J; bases not matched to a gene: 8. The CDR3 is made up of 15 amino acids. Germline V gene sequence: CDR1 MNHNS, CDR2 SASEGT. The CDR3 region has the DNA TGTGCCAGCAGCTTAGAGGGACAGGGTCACTATGGCTACACCTTC. Translating gives CASSLEGQGHYGYTF.